One sample yielded the 5 T cell receptor beta chains listed below, sequenced in a study of T cell changes during pregnancy in multiple sclerosis (dated by TCRdb to between 2018 and 2021). Libraries were made using the immunoSEQ multiplex PCR assay. Held by TCRdb, this immuneACCESS table contains in-frame sequences only and omits some clones. Under half of the omission traces to an unresolved V gene where checked; the cause of the rest is unknown. The sample records 70,000 to 95,000 clones, approximately 92% of which are singletons. The ten largest clones take up about 4.5% of the sample. The material was peripheral blood, obtained in the first trimester of pregnancy. The receptor set was obtained from a female donor with multiple sclerosis, enrolled in a pregnancy study.

The V gene is TRBV4-1, the J gene TRBJ1-2; D is unresolved. This CDR3 has 13 amino acids. Trimming took 2 bases from V and 4 from J, leaving 8 bases between them. Germline CDR1 MGHRA, CDR2 YSYEKL. CDR3: CASSQISSYGYTF. The CDR3 DNA reads TGCGCCAGCAGCCAAATATCCAGCTATGGCTACACCTTC.

This clone was detected once. The chain couples TRBV7-3 to TRBJ1-1, with a weak D call TRBD1 (6 bases). This CDR3 is built from 14 residues. Trimming removed 1 base from V and 3 bases from J, with 9 bases in between. Germline V gene sequence: CDR1 SGHTA, CDR2 FQGTGA. In nucleotides, the CDR3 is TGTGCCAGCAGCTTAATGGCAGGGGACACTGAAGCTTTCTTT. Translation: CASSLMAGDTEAFF.

This clone has a single count. The chain couples TRBV7-8 to TRBJ1-6; D remains ambiguous. Trimming cost V 0 bases and J 8 bases, with 5 bases left between them. The CDR3 loop spans 13 amino acids. Germline V CDR1 and CDR2: SGHVS, FQNEAQ. The DNA for the CDR3 is TGTGCCAGCAGCTTAGCGAGGGATTCACCCCTCCACTTT. This encodes CASSLARDSPLHF.

J is TRBJ1-2 and V is TRBV19, with TRBD1 matching over 8 bases. The CDR3 consists of 13 residues. V was clipped by 2 bases and J by 6 bases; unmatched bases: 2. CDR1 LNHDA and CDR2 SQIVND come from the germline V gene (reference sequence). CDR3 residues: CASSILDRDGYTF. In DNA form, the CDR3 reads TGTGCCAGTAGTATATTGGACAGGGATGGCTACACCTTC.

The V call is TRBV9, the J call TRBJ2-3; perhaps TRBD1 as D (7 bases). V shed 3 bases and J shed 1 base, with 21 bases lying between them. This CDR3 has 18 residues. Germline V gene lookup returns CDR1 SGDLS and CDR2 YYNGEE. The CDR3: CASSAAIQGGSGTDTQYF. The DNA of the CDR3 is TGTGCCAGCAGCGCCGCCATCCAGGGGGGCTCCGGCACAGATACGCAGTATTTT.